The rows below give T cell receptor beta chains drawn from one sample of a study of blood T cell repertoires in COVID-19. Sequencing used immunoSEQ multiplex PCR; TCRdb keeps in-frame clones, though not all of them. The sample has some 250,000 clones, 70% to 90% seen once. Sequencing was performed on peripheral blood. The receptors come from a woman aged 25 to 39 with COVID-19, enrolled during active disease. Both conserved end residues are part of each CDR3. A D gene is named only where the DNA matches it firmly.

CDR3 protein,J gene,D gene,V gene
CASRRGQRVSPLHF,TRBJ1-6,.,TRBV6-5
CASSPQAGGGETQYF,TRBJ2-5,TRBD2,TRBV4-1
CASSEEVWGLGNTIYF,TRBJ1-3,.,TRBV6-1
CASPDRGRNEQYF,TRBJ2-7,TRBD1,TRBV5-8
CASSVYRVDYGYTF,TRBJ1-2,.,TRBV5-5
CASSPGQGNQPQHF,TRBJ1-5,TRBD1,TRBV18
CASSLSPGQGGKTQYF,TRBJ2-5,TRBD1,TRBV23-1
CASSQLALLSYEQYF,TRBJ2-7,.,TRBV4-2
CASSWTGLGEKLFF,TRBJ1-4,TRBD1,TRBV5-1
CASSYQALNYGYTF,TRBJ1-2,.,TRBV6-5
CASSPGTEQFF,TRBJ2-1,.,TRBV11-3
CATSTGFTGFLTEAFF,TRBJ1-1,.,TRBV10-2
CASTLHMGGEQFF,TRBJ2-1,.,TRBV6-5
CASSPYMNTEAFF,TRBJ1-1,.,TRBV11-2
CASSIRTGTPYEQYF,TRBJ2-7,TRBD1,TRBV28
CASSWDRGYEQYF,TRBJ2-7,TRBD1,TRBV6-5
CASSFVYGTGELFF,TRBJ2-2,.,TRBV27
CATSDPKTGGVSEAFF,TRBJ1-1,TRBD1,TRBV24-1
CASSYSNNQPQHF,TRBJ1-5,.,TRBV6-5
CSAPARTGAFF,TRBJ1-1,.,TRBV20-1
CAWSVLAGGREQFF,TRBJ2-1,TRBD2,TRBV30
CASTSATGSEKLFF,TRBJ1-4,TRBD1,TRBV19
CASSDRGKDTQYF,TRBJ2-3,TRBD1,TRBV2
CSATGALFSTDEQYF,TRBJ2-7,.,TRBV29-1
CASSQGAYNSPLHF,TRBJ1-6,.,TRBV3-1/TRBV3-2
CASSQEAGGSPLHF,TRBJ1-6,TRBD1,TRBV3-1/TRBV3-2
CASSLRDSGLGDTEAFF,TRBJ1-1,TRBD1,TRBV7-2
CATSRVLSSYNEQFF,TRBJ2-1,.,TRBV15
CASTRQAGNDSPLHF,TRBJ1-6,.,TRBV7-9
CASSRDSTGIGFGEQYF,TRBJ2-7,TRBD1,TRBV27
CASSLEGSGELFF,TRBJ2-2,.,TRBV5-1